One TCR beta chain is described in this entry. Antigen unknown. The authors prepared UMI-labeled TRB cDNA libraries by 5' RACE. TCRdb re-called the 5' RACE reads; every CDR3 protein appears as one record, without DNA. The ten most abundant clones cover about 0.37% of a sample with about 140,000 distinct CDR3 sequences. This specimen belongs to a study of CXCR3-negative and CXCR3-positive naive CD8 T cells. Study observations and caveats: The study found more hydrophobic TRB CDR3s in CXCR3-positive naive cells than in CXCR3-negative naive cells. Memory CD8+ cells had much lower diversity, and both naive subsets had comparably high diversity.

In germline, CDR1 is SEHNR, CDR2 FQNEAQ (reference sequence). The CDR3 has 18 amino acids. Sequencing was carried out using naive CXCR3+ CD8+ T cells from blood. Subset denoted: CD45RO-CCR7+CD27+CD95- naive CD8+ T cells expressing CXCR3 (TNR3+). The chain carries TRBV7-9 and TRBJ2-6; lacking DNA, the TRBD2 call made by TCRdb goes unchecked. The TCR was taken from a human donor in good health. Some clones in this sample may be carry-over from other donors' samples. CDR3 loop: CASSPAGGLDSGANVLTF.